The 18 T cell receptor beta chains reported below all come from one sample, sequenced in a study of T cell repertoires in cytomegalovirus infection. These TCRs are of unknown antigen specificity. TCRdb reanalysed the reads using MiXCR and keeps one entry per CDR3 protein. Seen here are about 920,000 distinct CDR3 sequences, around 30% observed once, and the top ten hold about 14%. The sample consisted of cultured CD8+ T cells from PBMCs, taken from culture after CMV antigen stimulation. Source of these receptors: a human donor in good health (CMV status not recorded). Some clones in this sample may be carry-over from other donors' samples.

The V call is TRBV19, the J call TRBJ1-1; 8 bases match TRBD1. The CDR3 totals 17 residues. Germline values: CDR1 LNHDA, CDR2 SQIVND (reference sequence). J was trimmed by 2 bases and V by 1 base; bases with no gene match: 9. CDR3 residues: CASSIVPGQDTNTEAFF. The CDR3, as DNA: TGTGCCAGTAGTATAGTCCCGGGACAGGATACAAACACTGAAGCTTTCTTT.

This rearrangement joins TRBV15 to TRBJ2-3, with a possible D match to TRBD2 (6 bases). Between the trimmed V and J ends, which lost 5 bases and 3 bases, there was a span of 18 bases. The CDR3 totals 16 residues. Germline lookup yields CDR1 LNHNV and CDR2 YYDKDF (reference sequence). CDR3 DNA: TGTGCCACCAGCTCAAGAGCGGGTCTGAGGACAGATACGCAGTATTTT. It yields the protein CATSSRAGLRTDTQYF. Variable domain in full (rest from reference TRBV15 and TRBJ2-3): DAMVIQNPRYQVTQFGKPVTLSCSQTLNHNVMYWYQQKSSQAPKLLFHYYDKDFNNEADTPDNFQSRRPNTSFCFLDIRSPGLGDTAMYLCATSSRAGLRTDTQYFGPGTRLTVL.

There are a few counts of this clonotype. This chain links TRBV2 with TRBJ1-6; no reliable D call. CDR1 SNHLY and CDR2 FYNNEI come from the germline V gene. The CDR3 consists of 15 residues. With 8 bases removed from V and 7 bases from J, the gap between germline ends came to 18 bases. The CDR3 nucleotides read TGTGCCAGCGCCGGGCCAAAAGGACCAAATTCACCCCTCCACTTT. It yields the protein CASAGPKGPNSPLHF.

This clonotype was recorded at least ten times. The chain uses TRBV20-1 and TRBJ1-5; D may be TRBD1 (5 bases). CDR3 length: 14 amino acids. Looked up from germline, CDR1 is DFQATT and CDR2 is SNEGSKA (reference sequence). The V end lost 3 bases, the J end lost 4 bases, and 13 bases lay between the germline ends. The CDR3 protein is CSARKGNHNQPQHF. The CDR3 bases are TGCAGTGCTAGGAAGGGGAATCATAATCAGCCCCAGCATTTT.

This chain joins TRBV7-9 and TRBJ1-4, with no clear D. The germline V gene has CDR1 SEHNR and CDR2 FQNEAQ (reference sequence). V lost 4 bases and J lost 3, with 9 bases in between. This CDR3 has 14 amino acids. The CDR3 is CASSSSGPNEKLFF. DNA for the CDR3: TGTGCCAGCAGCTCCTCAGGACCTAATGAAAAACTGTTTTTT.

The V and J genes are TRBV6-2 or TRBV6-3 and TRBJ2-7; D uncertain. The CDR3 sequence is 14 residues long. Germline V gene data show CDR1 as MNHEY and CDR2 as SVGEGT. The V end lost 0 bases, the J end lost 0 bases, and 6 bases lay between the germline ends. CDR3 region: CASSYSQSSYEQYV. Here the CDR3 DNA reads TGTGCCAGCAGTTACTCCCAGAGCTCCTACGAGCAGTACGTC.

The DNA of the CDR3 is TGTGCCAGCAGTTTACAGAACAACTATGGCTACACCTTC. Amino acid sequence: CASSLQNNYGYTF. The chain carries TRBV28 and TRBJ1-2; no firm D call. The CDR3 length is 13 residues. Trimming took off 2 bases at V and 2 bases at J, with 6 bases between the two ends. Germline V CDR1 and CDR2: MDHEN, SYDVKM.

The gene calls are TRBV29-1 and TRBJ2-2; 8 nucleotides line up with TRBD2. V shed 3 bases, J shed 10 bases, and the junction held 13 bases outside the gene matches. The CDR3 consists of 15 residues. CDR1 is SQVTM and CDR2 is ANQGSEA in the germline V gene. The CDR3 sequence is CSVETQGLAAEELFF. The CDR3, as DNA: TGCAGCGTTGAGACACAAGGACTAGCCGCCGAGGAGCTGTTTTTT.

This clonotype has a handful of counts. CDR3 coding DNA: TGTGCCAGCAGTTTAGTCAGGGGCAGTCAGCCCCAGCATTTT. This gives the protein CASSLVRGSQPQHF. The chain is built from TRBV27 and TRBJ1-5, with a possible D match to TRBD1 (6 bases). The CDR3 is 14 amino acids. Trimming shortened V by 2 bases and J by 6 bases, and 11 bases separated the two germline ends. Germline CDR1 is MNHEY and CDR2 is SMNVEV (reference sequence).

This sequence joins TRBV25-1 and TRBJ1-4; D remains unclear. This CDR3 is built from 12 residues. Trimming removed 1 base from V and 11 bases from J, with 8 bases in between. From germline, CDR1 is MGHDK and CDR2 SYGVNS. The CDR3 protein is CASSESGDKLFF. DNA of the CDR3: TGTGCCAGCAGTGAATCAGGTGATAAACTGTTTTTT.

This clonotype was recorded a few times. This chain joins TRBV7-6 and TRBJ2-5; 7 bases map to TRBD2. This CDR3 has 16 residues. The J segment lost 2 bases and the V segment lost 5 bases, leaving 11 bases of the junction unmatched. Germline loops: CDR1 SGHVS, CDR2 FNYEAQ. The CDR3 coding sequence is TGTGCCAGCAGCCCTTCGACTAGCTGGGCACAAGAGACCCAGTACTTC. It yields the protein CASSPSTSWAQETQYF.

The gene calls are TRBV24-1 and TRBJ1-2, with D hard to call. Trimming shortened V by 3 bases and J by 5 bases, and 18 bases separated the two germline ends. The CDR3 is 16 residues long. Germline V gene sequence: CDR1 KGHDR, CDR2 SFDVKD. The CDR3 sequence is CATSDPSDPGGYGYTF. The CDR3 DNA is TGTGCCACCAGTGATCCCTCAGACCCTGGAGGGTATGGCTACACCTTC.

About this clonotype: The germline gene is not matched at one end of the junction; a read error may be the cause. The chain is built from TRBV6-6 and TRBJ2-7; a possible D gene is TRBD2 (6 bases). This CDR3 has 12 amino acids. The germline CDR1 and CDR2 sequences are MNHNY and SVGAGI (reference sequence). In DNA form, the CDR3 reads TGTGTCAGCAGTTACGGGGGAAACGAGCAGTACTTC. This encodes CVSSYGGNEQYF.

This chain uses TRBV5-1 with TRBJ1-1; the D gene is possibly TRBD1 (6 bases). Per the germline V gene, CDR1 is SGHRS and CDR2 is YFSETQ. V was cut by 3 bases and J by 5 bases, with 14 bases left in between. CDR3 size: 14 residues. For the CDR3, the DNA is TGCGCCAGCAGCTCCTCAGGGGAGGTGACTGAAGCTTTCTTT. Protein: CASSSSGEVTEAFF.

The sample holds a few counts of this clonotype. This sequence joins TRBV7-9 and TRBJ2-7; no clear D gene. Germline V gives CDR1 SEHNR, CDR2 FQNEAQ (reference sequence). Trimming stripped 5 bases from V and 0 bases from J, with 8 bases between. The CDR3 covers 13 residues. In nucleotides, the CDR3 is TGTGCCAGCAGCCGGTCCTACTCCTACGAGCAGTACTTC. Protein sequence: CASSRSYSYEQYF.

The gene calls are TRBV11-1 and TRBJ2-3; TRBD1 might be the D (5 bases). The CDR3 spans 15 residues. V was cut by 5 bases and J by 1 base, with 13 bases left in between. From germline, CDR1 is SGHAT and CDR2 FQDESV (reference sequence). CDR3 bases: TGTGCCAGCAGCCCGTTCAGGGTGGGCACAGATACGCAGTATTTT. Protein sequence: CASSPFRVGTDTQYF.

Worth noting for this clonotype: Since no conserved phenylalanine or tryptophan closes the CDR3, a read error is the likely cause. The chain couples TRBV2 to TRBJ1-1; D unclear. This CDR3 is built from 14 residues. Trimming took 3 bases from V and 2 from J, leaving 10 bases between them. CDR1 and CDR2 from the germline V gene are SNHLY and FYNNEI. This CDR3 is CASSDMGSNTEAFL. The DNA of the CDR3 is TGTGCCAGCAGTGATATGGGGTCCAACACTGAAGCTTTCTTA.

Comment on this clonotype: One base away lies a much larger clone, so this may be a sequencing read error. The chain is built from TRBV7-8 and TRBJ2-5, with D tentatively TRBD2 (7 bases). Trimming took 5 bases from V and 4 from J, leaving 17 bases between them. The CDR3 consists of 15 residues. Germline values: CDR1 SGHVS, CDR2 FQNEAQ. The CDR3 DNA sequence: TGTGCCAGCAGCACCACTAACGGGGGGCGAGAGACCCAGTACTTC. Amino acids: CASSTTNGGRETQYF.